The 4 T cell receptor beta chains given below trace back to one sample, sequenced in a study of radiation and T cells in renal cell carcinoma. Noted treatment: treatment-naive control, cytoreductive nephrectomy. The table came from immunoSEQ multiplex PCR; TCRdb's copy has only in-frame clones and leaves some out. This table has 8,000 to 8,500 clones, around 61% appearing once. The material was tumor tissue, obtained from a patient whose treatment was nephrectomy without radiotherapy. These receptors were collected from a man aged 55-75 years with renal cell carcinoma.

Regarding this clone: An end of the junction differs from the germline gene, which may be a read error. The chain employs TRBV5-5 and TRBJ1-2; possible D gene TRBD1, 6 bases. The CDR3 sequence is 14 residues long. Germline CDR1 is SGHKS and CDR2 is YYEKEE (reference sequence). This CDR3 reads CASSQAAGEDGYTF. CDR3 bases: TGCGCCAGCAGCCAAGCGGCAGGGGAGGATGGCTACACCTTC.

This clone was detected only a few times. The chain recombines TRBV29-1 with TRBJ1-2; D uncertain. Trimming left V 6 bases short and J 9 bases short, with 20 bases between. The CDR3 spans 13 residues. Germline V CDR1 and CDR2: SQVTM, ANQGSEA. Here the CDR3 DNA reads TGCAGCGTGATCCGGACGGGATCTATGAGCTACACCTTC. It translates to CSVIRTGSMSYTF.

The rearrangement joins TRBV11-2 to TRBJ2-7; the D call may be TRBD1 or TRBD2 (7 bases each). With 5 bases removed from V and 5 bases from J, the gap between germline ends came to 19 bases. The CDR3 has 15 amino acids. Germline V gene sequence: CDR1 SGHAT, CDR2 FQNNGV. The CDR3 region has the DNA TGTGCCAGCAGCCGGGACAGCGAGGGGGGGCACGAGCAGTACTTC. Encoded protein: CASSRDSEGGHEQYF.

The chain is built from TRBV19 and TRBJ1-4, with 8 bases lining up with TRBD1. The length of the CDR3 is 16 residues. V trimming: 3 bases; J trimming: 8 bases; junction bases outside the gene matches: 11. Germline V gene lookup returns CDR1 LNHDA and CDR2 SQIVND (reference sequence). CDR3 in amino acids: CASSMGTGPLGEKLFF. The CDR3 DNA is TGTGCCAGTAGTATGGGGACAGGTCCCCTCGGGGAAAAACTGTTTTTT.